Shown below are 16 T cell receptor beta chains from a single sample sequenced in a study of blood T cell repertoires in COVID-19. Produced via immunoSEQ multiplex PCR; TCRdb's table is partial and in-frame only. The table records approximately 240,000 clones, roughly 82% of them present only once. The sequencing input was peripheral blood. These receptors came from an elderly woman with active or convalescent COVID-19.

This clone occurred a few times. The chain carries TRBV5-1 and TRBJ1-1; D is uncertain. V was pared by 3 bases and J by 1 base, with 19 bases between. The germline V gene has CDR1 SGHRS and CDR2 YFSETQ. CDR3 length: 17 residues. CDR3: CASSSNRGRRGNTEAFF. Here the CDR3 DNA reads TGCGCCAGCAGCTCCAATCGAGGGCGCCGGGGGAACACTGAAGCTTTCTTT.

The rearrangement uses TRBV12-3 or TRBV12-4 and TRBJ1-6, with D perhaps matching TRBD1 (6 bases). This CDR3 has 13 amino acids. V shed 3 bases and J shed 10 bases, with 10 bases lying between them. The DNA for the CDR3 is TGTGCCAGCAGTTTCCAGGGGAGCTCACCCCTCCACTTT. It codes for CASSFQGSSPLHF.

The chain combines TRBV19 with TRBJ1-2; D is ambiguous. This CDR3 is built from 13 residues. The germline gives CDR1 LNHDA, CDR2 SQIVND (reference sequence). Trimming shortened V by 7 bases and J by 4 bases, and 13 bases separated the two germline ends. CDR3 sequence: CASTSALGYGYTF. The CDR3 bases are TGTGCCAGTACATCAGCGCTAGGCTATGGCTACACCTTC.

This clone was observed a few times. The chain couples TRBV4-1 to TRBJ2-1, with 12 bases fitting TRBD2. The CDR3 totals 15 residues. Germline CDR1 MGHRA, CDR2 YSYEKL. V lost 2 bases, J lost 9 bases, and 5 bases stayed unmatched. The chain's CDR3 is CASSQLAGGPGEQFF. DNA for the CDR3: TGCGCCAGCAGCCAACTAGCGGGAGGGCCGGGTGAGCAGTTCTTC.

The chain joins TRBV19 to TRBJ2-3; TRBD2 matches 12 bases. The CDR3 has 13 amino acids. In germline, CDR1 is LNHDA, CDR2 SQIVND (reference sequence). The V gene end was trimmed by 10 bases and the J gene end by 6 bases; junction bases not matched to a gene: 5. This CDR3 reads CATRTSGMDTQYF. In DNA, the CDR3 is TGTGCCACCAGGACTAGCGGGATGGATACGCAGTATTTT.

The chain joins TRBV6-4 to TRBJ2-2, with 7 bases lining up with TRBD2. Trimming at V came to 5 bases and at J to 0 bases, leaving 3 bases not matched to a gene. This CDR3 is built from 15 residues. Germline V gene lookup returns CDR1 MRHNA and CDR2 SNTAGT. The CDR3 DNA reads as TGTGCCAGCAGTCCAAGCGGGGCGAACACCGGGGAGCTGTTTTTT. Encoded protein: CASSPSGANTGELFF.

The chain couples TRBV3-1 (or the pseudogene TRBV3-2) to TRBJ2-2; unclear D gene. The length of the CDR3 is 14 residues. Germline lookup yields CDR1 LGHDT and CDR2 YNNKEL (reference sequence). V lost 4 bases to trimming and J lost 5 bases, with 11 bases between them. CDR3 loop: CASSPKKRTGELFF. The CDR3 DNA is TGTGCCAGCAGCCCCAAAAAGAGGACCGGGGAGCTGTTTTTT.

This clone has only one observation. The chain combines TRBV2 with TRBJ1-1, with D unresolved. The CDR3 loop spans 13 amino acids. Germline CDR1 and CDR2: SNHLY and FYNNEI. V gave up 2 bases and J gave up 7 bases, with 11 bases separating them. CDR3 sequence (DNA): TGTGCCAGCAGTGAATACAGCTACCTTGAAGCTTTCTTT. Translation gives CASSEYSYLEAFF.

This chain links TRBV2 with TRBJ1-4; TRBD1 agrees at 8 bases. Germline-derived CDR1 and CDR2 are SNHLY and FYNNEI. The CDR3 length is 15 residues. Unmatched junction bases numbered 7, after V lost 2 bases and J lost 8 bases. The CDR3 DNA reads as TGTGCCAGCAGTGAATCGGGGACAGGTGGAGAAAAACTGTTTTTT. This codes for CASSESGTGGEKLFF.

The count of this clone is one. The rearrangement joins TRBV6-1 to TRBJ1-5; D uncertain. Germline V CDR1 and CDR2: MNHNS, SASEGT. The V gene lost 2 bases and the J gene lost 0 bases, with 5 bases spanning the gap. The CDR3 is 14 residues long. The CDR3 DNA follows: TGTGCCAGCAGTGAATCTAATAGCAATCAGCCCCAGCATTTT. Amino acid sequence: CASSESNSNQPQHF.

The chain joins TRBV9 to TRBJ1-1; D is perhaps TRBD1 (5 bases). CDR1 and CDR2 (germline): SGDLS, YYNGEE. The CDR3 has 14 amino acids. V was pared by 0 bases and J by 3 bases, with 9 bases between. The CDR3 loop is CASSVEDSHTEAFF. CDR3 bases: TGTGCCAGCAGCGTAGAAGACAGTCACACTGAAGCTTTCTTT.

This clone has a single count. This sequence joins TRBV19 and TRBJ2-7; possibly TRBD2 for D (7 bases). This CDR3 contains 15 residues. Germline assignment: CDR1 LNHDA and CDR2 SQIVND (reference sequence). V was clipped by 3 bases and J by 0 bases, with 12 bases between them. In DNA form, the CDR3 reads TGTGCCAGTAGTATGGGGGGGGGCGCCTCCTACGAGCAGTACTTC. Its translation is CASSMGGGASYEQYF.

With respect to this clone: Other DNA variants within this sample encode the same CDR3. This chain connects TRBV7-9 to TRBJ1-6; no clear D gene. Germline assignment: CDR1 SEHNR and CDR2 FQNEAQ (reference sequence). The V and J ends lost 5 bases and 7 bases respectively, with 3 bases between them. The CDR3 contains 11 residues. The CDR3 protein is CASSLNSPLHF. CDR3 DNA sequence: TGTGCCAGCAGCCTAAATTCACCCCTCCACTTT.

CDR3 DNA sequence: TGTGCCACCAGTGATGGGGCAGGGTTTAATGAAAAACTGTTTTTT. Amino acid sequence: CATSDGAGFNEKLFF. The J gene is TRBJ1-4, the V gene TRBV24-1, with TRBD1 as a possible D gene (5 bases). The germline V gene encodes CDR1 KGHDR and CDR2 SFDVKD. The CDR3 has 15 amino acids. Trimming stripped 3 bases from V and 4 bases from J, with 11 bases between.

This clone is a singleton in its sample. This sequence joins TRBV5-1 and TRBJ2-5, with D perhaps TRBD1 (6 bases). CDR3 length equals 15 residues. CDR1 is SGHRS, CDR2 YFSETQ, per germline. Trimming removed 0 bases at V and 0 bases at J, with 9 bases between. Here the CDR3 DNA reads TGCGCCAGCAGCTTGGGGACAGCGTACCAAGAGACCCAGTACTTC. Translated, it gives CASSLGTAYQETQYF.

J is TRBJ2-1 and V is TRBV7-9; 7 bases align to TRBD1. CDR1 and CDR2 from the germline V gene are SEHNR and FQNEAQ (reference sequence). This CDR3 is built from 15 residues. Unmatched junction bases numbered 14, after V lost 5 bases and J lost 10 bases. The CDR3 DNA reads TGTGCCAGCAGCACCGGGACAGCCGCTCAGCGGGAGCAGTTCTTC. It specifies CASSTGTAAQREQFF.